This T cell receptor (beta chain) is drawn from a study of regulatory T cells in long-lasting Graves disease. The TCR beta library used iRepertoire HTBI primers with Arm-PCR amplification of CDR3. Each CDR3 protein is one row after TCRdb ran MiXCR on the multiplex PCR reads. The table shows hundreds of thousands of distinct CDR3 sequences, with roughly 16% occurring only once. Deletions cut 7 bases from V and 3 bases from J, with 16 bases between. Per germline, CDR1 DFQATT and CDR2 SNEGSKA (reference sequence). The CDR3 has 13 residues. The time point is: newly diagnosed GD, antithyroid drugs for less than 3 months. After RNA was extracted from PBMCs, the TCR library was made from it. These records were also assigned to another study, of T cells in Graves' hyperthyroidism and ophthalmopathy.

Sequenced here: peripheral blood mononuclear cells (PBMCs), sampled at new diagnosis, from a patient treated with antithyroid drugs. The sequence was obtained from a woman aged 40-60 years with Graves disease. The chain has TRBV20-1 and TRBJ2-7; D ambiguous. The CDR3 nucleotides are TGCAGTGTAAAGACACCTGGTCTCTACGAGCAGTACTTC. This codes for CSVKTPGLYEQYF.